The text below deals with one T cell receptor (beta chain). Its antigen is still unknown. The V end lost 3 bases, the J end lost 6 bases, and 10 bases lay between the germline ends. Germline lookup yields CDR1 DFQATT and CDR2 SNEGSKA (reference sequence). The CDR3 totals 12 residues. These data come from a study of blood T cells in healthy people across ages. Study observations and caveats: Naive CD4+ cell counts and diversity both ran higher in long-lived than in aged donors.

Using a J-beta primer mix together with a sample-barcoded 5' primer, a second PCR was run for roughly 7 to 11 cycles. A single record per CDR3 protein comes from TCRdb applying MiXCR to the 5' RACE reads. The profile shows roughly 790,000 distinct CDR3 sequences, approximately 43% of them singletons. Sequencing input: blood. The TCR was taken from a woman in her sixties or seventies in good health. V is TRBV20-1 and J is TRBJ2-3; no reliable D call. The CDR3 DNA is TGCAGTGCTAGGATGTCTGGGGATACGCAGTATTTT. Translation: CSARMSGDTQYF.